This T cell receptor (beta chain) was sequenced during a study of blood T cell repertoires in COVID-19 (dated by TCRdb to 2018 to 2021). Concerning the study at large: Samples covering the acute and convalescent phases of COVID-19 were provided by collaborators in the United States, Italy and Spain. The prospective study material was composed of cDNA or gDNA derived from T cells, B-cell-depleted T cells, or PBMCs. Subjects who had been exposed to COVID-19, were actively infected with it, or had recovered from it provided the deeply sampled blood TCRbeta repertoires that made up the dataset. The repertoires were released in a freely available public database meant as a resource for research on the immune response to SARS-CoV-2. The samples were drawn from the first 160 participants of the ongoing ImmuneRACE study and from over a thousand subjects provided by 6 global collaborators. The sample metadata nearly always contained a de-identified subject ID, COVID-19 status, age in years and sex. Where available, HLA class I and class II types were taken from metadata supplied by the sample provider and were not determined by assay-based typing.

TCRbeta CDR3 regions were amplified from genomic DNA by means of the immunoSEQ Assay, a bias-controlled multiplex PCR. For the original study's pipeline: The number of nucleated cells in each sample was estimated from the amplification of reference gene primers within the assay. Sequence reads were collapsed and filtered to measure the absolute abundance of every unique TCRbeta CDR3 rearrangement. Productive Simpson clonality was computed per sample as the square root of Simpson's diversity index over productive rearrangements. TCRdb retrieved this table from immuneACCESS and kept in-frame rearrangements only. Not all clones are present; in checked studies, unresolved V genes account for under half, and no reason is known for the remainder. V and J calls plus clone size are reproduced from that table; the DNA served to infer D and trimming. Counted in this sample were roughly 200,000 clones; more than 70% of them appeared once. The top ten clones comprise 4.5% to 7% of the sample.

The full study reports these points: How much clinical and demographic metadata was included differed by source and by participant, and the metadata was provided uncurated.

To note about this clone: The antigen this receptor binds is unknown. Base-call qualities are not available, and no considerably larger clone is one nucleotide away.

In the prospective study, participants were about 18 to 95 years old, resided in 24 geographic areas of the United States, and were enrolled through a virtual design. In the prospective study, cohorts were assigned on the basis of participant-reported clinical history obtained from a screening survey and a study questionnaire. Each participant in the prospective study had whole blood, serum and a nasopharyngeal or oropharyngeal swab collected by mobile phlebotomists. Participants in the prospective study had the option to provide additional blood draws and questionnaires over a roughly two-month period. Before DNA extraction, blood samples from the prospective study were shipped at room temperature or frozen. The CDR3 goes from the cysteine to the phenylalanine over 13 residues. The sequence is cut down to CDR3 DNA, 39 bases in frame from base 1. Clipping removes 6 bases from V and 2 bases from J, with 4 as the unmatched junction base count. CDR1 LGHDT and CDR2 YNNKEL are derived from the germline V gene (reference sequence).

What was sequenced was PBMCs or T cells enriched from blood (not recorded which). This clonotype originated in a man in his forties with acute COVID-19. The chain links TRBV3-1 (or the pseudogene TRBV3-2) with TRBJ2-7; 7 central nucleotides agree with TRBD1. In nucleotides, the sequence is TGTGCCAGCAGTCACAGGGGAGCCTACGAGCAGTACTTC. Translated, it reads CASSHRGAYEQYF.